Listed below are T cell receptor beta chains from one sample, sequenced in a study of blood T cell repertoires in COVID-19. This table comes from immunoSEQ multiplex PCR, and its TCRdb copy is limited to in-frame clones, with some not included. The table records 55,000 to 80,000 clones, more than 75% of them present only once. The sample taken for sequencing was peripheral blood. The origin of the receptors is a man between 60 and 70 years old with COVID-19, enrolled during active disease. The CDR3 runs from the conserved cysteine through the conserved F or W. Each record gives: D gene, J gene, clone size, V gene, CDR3 DNA, CDR3 protein. A D gene is named only where the DNA matches it firmly. Only part of the rows carry a size: once, few, many, or a class if the clone is expanded.

>-|TRBJ2-5|-|TRBV18
TGTGCCAGCTCACCCTACAGGGATCGAGAGACCCAGTACTTC
CASSPYRDRETQYF
>TRBD2|TRBJ2-7|-|TRBV6-5
TGTGCCAGCAGTTACTCGGGACTATCCTACGAGCAGTACTTC
CASSYSGLSYEQYF
>-|TRBJ1-4|-|TRBV7-9
TGTGCCAGCAGCTCAGGGAGCGGGGGTGAAAAACTGTTTTTT
CASSSGSGGEKLFF
>TRBD2|TRBJ2-5|-|TRBV30
TGTGCCTGGAGTGCTTTTGAGATTAGCGGGGAATCACAAGAGACCCAGTACTTC
CAWSAFEISGESQETQYF
>-|TRBJ2-5|-|TRBV4-2
TGTGCCAGCAGCCAAGTTCTAGCGGAGGGGGGGGAGACCCAGTACTTC
CASSQVLAEGGETQYF
>TRBD2|TRBJ2-1|-|TRBV5-4
TGTGCCAGCAGCTCGTTAAGCCAGCGGGGGAAATCCTACAATGAGCAGTTCTTC
CASSSLSQRGKSYNEQFF
>-|TRBJ1-4|-|TRBV7-9
TGTGCCAGCAGCTTCCGGGGGTCCACTAATGAAAAACTGTTTTTT
CASSFRGSTNEKLFF
>-|TRBJ1-4|-|TRBV7-9
TGTGCCAGCAGCCTAACCAATGAAAAACTGTTTTTT
CASSLTNEKLFF
>TRBD1|TRBJ1-2|once|TRBV6-5
TGTGCCAGCAGTTCCGGACAGGGAAGAGGCTACACCTTC
CASSSGQGRGYTF
>TRBD1|TRBJ2-7|-|TRBV4-1
TGCGCCAGCAGCCAAGGGGGACAGAGCTCCTACGAGCAGTACTTC
CASSQGGQSSYEQYF
>-|TRBJ2-7|-|TRBV5-4
TGTGCCAGCAGCTTGGACGCGGGGGCAAGGTACGAGCAGTACTTC
CASSLDAGARYEQYF
>-|TRBJ2-1|-|TRBV7-2
TGTGCCAGCAGCTCACGGGACATTGAGCAGTTCTTC
CASSSRDIEQFF
>-|TRBJ2-1|-|TRBV3-1/TRBV3-2
TGTGCCAGCAGCCAGCGAGCCAATGAGCAGTTCTTC
CASSQRANEQFF
>TRBD1|TRBJ1-1|-|TRBV19
TGTGCCAGCTCGGACAGGGACACTGAAGCTTTCTTT
CASSDRDTEAFF
>-|TRBJ2-7|few|TRBV5-4
TGTGCCAGCAGCTATGAGAGCTCCCGCCTCGAGCAGTACTTC
CASSYESSRLEQYF
>TRBD1|TRBJ1-6|-|TRBV9
TGTGCCAGCAGCGGGACAGGGGGCGATTCACCCCTCCACTTT
CASSGTGGDSPLHF
>-|TRBJ2-7|-|TRBV28
TGTGCCAGCAGTGCTACTAGGATTATCTACGAGCAGTACTTC
CASSATRIIYEQYF
>TRBD1|TRBJ2-2|-|TRBV6-1
TGTGCCAGCAGTGACCCTGGGACAGTCCCCGGGGAGCTGTTTTTT
CASSDPGTVPGELFF
>TRBD1|TRBJ2-7|-|TRBV18
TGTGCCAGCTCATCCGGGACAGAGCATTCCGAGCAGTACTTC
CASSSGTEHSEQYF
>TRBD2|TRBJ2-7|-|TRBV28
TGTGCCAGCAGCGCCACACTAGCGGGGGCCTACGAGCAGTACTTC
CASSATLAGAYEQYF
>-|TRBJ2-1|-|TRBV3-1/TRBV3-2
TGTGCCAGCAGCCAAGAGTTGGGGGGCGGGAGCTCCTACAATGAGCAGTTCTTC
CASSQELGGGSSYNEQFF
>-|TRBJ2-1|-|TRBV5-1
TGCGCCAGCAGCTTGGGGGGAAGGGGCAATGAGCAGTTCTTC
CASSLGGRGNEQFF
>TRBD1|TRBJ1-1|-|TRBV7-3
TGTGCCAGCAGCGATCACAGGGGGGAGGGAGCTTTCTTT
CASSDHRGEGAFF
>-|TRBJ1-4|-|TRBV7-9
TGTGCCAGCAGCTTAGGGGTAGCGGGCCCAAGATCTACTAATGAAAAACTGTTTTTT
CASSLGVAGPRSTNEKLFF
>-|TRBJ1-1|-|TRBV5-1
TGCGCCACCCCCCAGGGGAACACTGAAGCTTTCTTT
CATPQGNTEAFF
>-|TRBJ1-1|-|TRBV24-1
TGTGCCACCAGTGAGGTTGCGGGGTCTGAAGCTTTCTTT
CATSEVAGSEAFF
>TRBD2|TRBJ2-7|-|TRBV27
TGTGCCAGCAGTCCCCGACTAGCGGGATACGAGCAGTACTTC
CASSPRLAGYEQYF
>TRBD1|TRBJ2-5|-|TRBV29-1
TGCAGCGTAGAGACAGGGGGTGGAGAGACCCAGTACTTC
CSVETGGGETQYF
>-|TRBJ2-7|few|TRBV2
TGTGCCAGCAGTGAAGCGGACAGAAAGGAGCAGTACTTC
CASSEADRKEQYF
>-|TRBJ2-3|-|TRBV5-1
TGCGCCAGCAGCTTGGGTGCAGGGCCAGATACGCAGTATTTT
CASSLGAGPDTQYF
>-|TRBJ1-1|-|TRBV27
TGTGCCAGCAGCCCTAGGGGCCGAACGACTGAAGCTTTCTTT
CASSPRGRTTEAFF
>TRBD2|TRBJ2-2|-|TRBV5-4
TGTGCCAGCAGCTCGGGACTAGCGGGGAACACCGGGGAGCTGTTTTTT
CASSSGLAGNTGELFF
>-|TRBJ1-5|many|TRBV27
TGTGCCAGCAGTTTATCAAGCGGAACCCTGTTGCCCCAGCATTTT
CASSLSSGTLLPQHF
>TRBD2|TRBJ2-2|-|TRBV11-3
TGTGCCAGCAGCCCAGCGGGAGTGGGCACCGGGGAGCTGTTTTTT
CASSPAGVGTGELFF
>-|TRBJ2-5|-|TRBV20-1
TGCAGCGCTAGACATGGCGGGACCCAGTACTTC
CSARHGGTQYF
>-|TRBJ2-7|-|TRBV5-1
TGCGCCAGCAGCTTGGAACAGACCTACGAGCAGTACTTC
CASSLEQTYEQYF
>-|TRBJ1-4|-|TRBV13
TGTGCCAGCAGTTACTCACGGGGTGTGGGAGAAAAACTGTTTTTT
CASSYSRGVGEKLFF